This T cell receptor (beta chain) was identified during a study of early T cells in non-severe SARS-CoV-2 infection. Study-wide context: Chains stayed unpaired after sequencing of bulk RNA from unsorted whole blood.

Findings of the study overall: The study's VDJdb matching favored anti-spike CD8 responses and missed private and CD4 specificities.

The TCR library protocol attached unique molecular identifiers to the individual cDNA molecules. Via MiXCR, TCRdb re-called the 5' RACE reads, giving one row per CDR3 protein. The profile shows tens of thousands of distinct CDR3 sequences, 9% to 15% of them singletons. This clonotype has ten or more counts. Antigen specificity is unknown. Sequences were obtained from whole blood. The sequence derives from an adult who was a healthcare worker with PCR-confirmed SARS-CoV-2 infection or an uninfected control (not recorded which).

The CDR3 is CASSPGGPTEAFF. The CDR3 region has the DNA TGTGCCAGCAGCCCAGGGGGACCCACTGAAGCTTTCTTT. The chain couples TRBV7-2 to TRBJ1-1; 7 bases fit TRBD1. Germline lookup yields CDR1 SGHTA and CDR2 FQGNSA. The CDR3 loop spans 13 amino acids. With V trimmed by 5 bases and J by 4 bases, 4 bases remained unmatched.